This TCR beta chain originates from a study of blood T cell repertoires in COVID-19. In the authors' methods: Reference gene primers were amplified, and this amplification served to estimate nucleated cell counts. Generated by immunoSEQ multiplex PCR, the TCRdb table keeps only in-frame clones and is missing some. V and J calls and clone size come straight from that table; D and trimming were deduced from the DNA. This sample has about 42,000 clones, with approximately 85% found just once. The CDR3 runs to 13 residues. CDR1 is MRHNA and CDR2 is SNTAGT in the germline V gene. Trimming took 4 bases from V and 5 from J, leaving 8 bases between them. This clone was recorded only once.

The sequencing sample was made of peripheral blood. The TCR sequence derives from a woman aged 70-85 years in a cohort sampled during active COVID-19. The chain combines TRBV6-4 with TRBJ2-2; possible D gene TRBD2, 5 bases. The CDR3 DNA reads as TGTGCCAGCAGTGGAGAGGGAACCGGGGAGCTGTTTTTT. Translating gives CASSGEGTGELFF.